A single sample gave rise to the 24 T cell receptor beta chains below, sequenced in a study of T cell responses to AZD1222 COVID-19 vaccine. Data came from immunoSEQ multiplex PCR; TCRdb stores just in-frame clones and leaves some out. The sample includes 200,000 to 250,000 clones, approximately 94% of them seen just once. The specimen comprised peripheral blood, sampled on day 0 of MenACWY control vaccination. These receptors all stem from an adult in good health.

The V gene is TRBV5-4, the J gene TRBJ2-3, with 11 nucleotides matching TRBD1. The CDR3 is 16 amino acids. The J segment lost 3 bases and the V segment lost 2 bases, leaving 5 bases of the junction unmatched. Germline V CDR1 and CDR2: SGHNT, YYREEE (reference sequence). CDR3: CASSFWTGGLTDTQYF. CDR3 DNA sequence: TGTGCCAGCAGCTTTTGGACAGGGGGCCTGACAGATACGCAGTATTTT.

The CDR3 DNA reads as TGTGCCAGCAGTCGCGGACAGGGTTACGAGCAGTACTTC. It is translated as CASSRGQGYEQYF. This chain joins TRBV2 and TRBJ2-7; 8 bases line up with TRBD1. Germline assignment: CDR1 SNHLY and CDR2 FYNNEI. V was pared by 5 bases and J by 4 bases, with 4 bases of the junction left unmatched. The CDR3 totals 13 residues.

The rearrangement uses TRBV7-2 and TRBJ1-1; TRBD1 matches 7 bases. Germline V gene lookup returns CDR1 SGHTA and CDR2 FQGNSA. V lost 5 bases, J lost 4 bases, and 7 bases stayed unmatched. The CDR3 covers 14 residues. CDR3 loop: CASSLQGKVTEAFF. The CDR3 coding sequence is TGTGCCAGCAGCCTACAGGGGAAGGTCACTGAAGCTTTCTTT.

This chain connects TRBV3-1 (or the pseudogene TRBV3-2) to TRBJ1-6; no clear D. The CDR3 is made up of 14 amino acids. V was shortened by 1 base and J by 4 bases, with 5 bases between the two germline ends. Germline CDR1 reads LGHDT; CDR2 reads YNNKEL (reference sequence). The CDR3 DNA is TGTGCCAGCAGCCAAGGACATTATAATTCACCCCTCCACTTT. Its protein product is CASSQGHYNSPLHF.

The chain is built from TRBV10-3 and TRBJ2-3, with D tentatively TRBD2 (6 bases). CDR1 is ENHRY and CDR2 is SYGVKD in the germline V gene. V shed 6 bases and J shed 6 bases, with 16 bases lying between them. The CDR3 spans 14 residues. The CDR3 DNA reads TGTGCCATCAGCCCCGGGACGGGGAGGGATACGCAGTATTTT. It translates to CAISPGTGRDTQYF.

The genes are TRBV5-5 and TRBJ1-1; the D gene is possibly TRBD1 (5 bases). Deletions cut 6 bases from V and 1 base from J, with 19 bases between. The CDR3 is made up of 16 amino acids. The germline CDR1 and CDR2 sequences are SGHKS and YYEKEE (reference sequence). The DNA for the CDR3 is TGTGCCAGCAACTCTGGGACCCCATCCTGGAACACTGAAGCTTTCTTT. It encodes CASNSGTPSWNTEAFF.

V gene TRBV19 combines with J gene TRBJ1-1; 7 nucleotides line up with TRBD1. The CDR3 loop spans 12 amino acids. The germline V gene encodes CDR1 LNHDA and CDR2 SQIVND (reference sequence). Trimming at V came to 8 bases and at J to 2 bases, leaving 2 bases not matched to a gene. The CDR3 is CASRTGNTEAFF. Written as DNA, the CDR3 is TGTGCCAGTCGGACAGGAAACACTGAAGCTTTCTTT.

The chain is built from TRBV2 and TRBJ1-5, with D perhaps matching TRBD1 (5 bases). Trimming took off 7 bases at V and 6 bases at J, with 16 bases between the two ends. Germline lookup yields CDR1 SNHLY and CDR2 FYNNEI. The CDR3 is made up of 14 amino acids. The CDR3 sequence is CASTLGQWGQPQHF. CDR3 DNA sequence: TGTGCCAGCACCCTGGGGCAGTGGGGTCAGCCCCAGCATTTT.

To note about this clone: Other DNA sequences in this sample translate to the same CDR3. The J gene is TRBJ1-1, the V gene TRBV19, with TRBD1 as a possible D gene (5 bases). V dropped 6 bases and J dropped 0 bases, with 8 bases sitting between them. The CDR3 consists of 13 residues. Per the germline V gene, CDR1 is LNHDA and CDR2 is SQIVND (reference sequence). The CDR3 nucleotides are TGTGCCAGTAGCTCGACAGTGAACACTGAAGCTTTCTTT. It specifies CASSSTVNTEAFF.

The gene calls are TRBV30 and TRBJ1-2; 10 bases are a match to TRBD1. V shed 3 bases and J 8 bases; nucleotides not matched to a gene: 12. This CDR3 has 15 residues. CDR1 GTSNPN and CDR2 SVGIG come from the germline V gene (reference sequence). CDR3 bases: TGTGCCTGGAGCGCCAACCGGGACAGGGGATTCGGCTACACCTTC. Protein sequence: CAWSANRDRGFGYTF.

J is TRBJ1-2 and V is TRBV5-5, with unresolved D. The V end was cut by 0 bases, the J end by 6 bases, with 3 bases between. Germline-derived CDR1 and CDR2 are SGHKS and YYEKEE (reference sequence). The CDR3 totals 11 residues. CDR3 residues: CASSLDDGYTF. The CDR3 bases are TGTGCCAGCAGCTTGGACGATGGCTACACCTTC.

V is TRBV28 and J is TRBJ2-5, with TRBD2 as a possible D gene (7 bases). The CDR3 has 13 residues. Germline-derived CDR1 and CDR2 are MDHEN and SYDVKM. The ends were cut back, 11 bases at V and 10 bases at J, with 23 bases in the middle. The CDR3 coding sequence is TGTGCCGCGGGCGGGGGCACCACGTGGGGCCAGTACTTC. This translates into CAAGGGTTWGQYF.

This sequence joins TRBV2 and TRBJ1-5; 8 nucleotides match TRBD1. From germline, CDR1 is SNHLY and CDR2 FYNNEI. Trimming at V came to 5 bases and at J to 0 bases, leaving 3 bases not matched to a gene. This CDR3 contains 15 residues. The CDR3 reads CASSRGQDSNQPQHF. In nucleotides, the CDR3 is TGTGCCAGCAGTCGGGGACAGGATAGCAATCAGCCCCAGCATTTT.

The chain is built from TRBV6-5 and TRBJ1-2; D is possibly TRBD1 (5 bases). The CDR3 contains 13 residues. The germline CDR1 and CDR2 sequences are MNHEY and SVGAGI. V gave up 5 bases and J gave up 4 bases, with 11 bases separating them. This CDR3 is CASSKQATYGYTF. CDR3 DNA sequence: TGTGCCAGCAGTAAACAGGCCACCTATGGCTACACCTTC.

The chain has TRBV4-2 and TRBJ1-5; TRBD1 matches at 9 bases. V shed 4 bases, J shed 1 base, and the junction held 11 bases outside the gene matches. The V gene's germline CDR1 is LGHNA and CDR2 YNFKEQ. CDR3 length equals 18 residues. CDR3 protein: CASSLTDRGFRSNQPQHF. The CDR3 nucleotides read TGTGCCAGCAGCCTTACGGACAGGGGATTCCGGAGCAATCAGCCCCAGCATTTT.

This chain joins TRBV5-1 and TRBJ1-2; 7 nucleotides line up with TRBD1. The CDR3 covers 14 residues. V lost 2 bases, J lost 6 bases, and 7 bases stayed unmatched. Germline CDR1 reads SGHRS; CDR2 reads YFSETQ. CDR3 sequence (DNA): TGCGCCAGCAGCTTCGGTGACAGGGATCATGGCTACACCTTC. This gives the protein CASSFGDRDHGYTF.

The CDR3 DNA reads TGTGCCATCAATATGGACAGACCTAACTATGGCTACACCTTC. Translation: CAINMDRPNYGYTF. This chain connects TRBV10-3 to TRBJ1-2, with D possibly TRBD1 on 6 matching bases. The germline V gene encodes CDR1 ENHRY and CDR2 SYGVKD. This CDR3 spans 14 amino acids. Trimming removed 7 bases at V and 0 bases at J, with 12 bases between.

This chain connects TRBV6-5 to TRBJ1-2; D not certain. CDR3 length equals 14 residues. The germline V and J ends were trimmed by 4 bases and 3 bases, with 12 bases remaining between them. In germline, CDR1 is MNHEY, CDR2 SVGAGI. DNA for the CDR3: TGTGCCAGCAGTTCCCGTGGCCTACACTATGGCTACACCTTC. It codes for CASSSRGLHYGYTF.

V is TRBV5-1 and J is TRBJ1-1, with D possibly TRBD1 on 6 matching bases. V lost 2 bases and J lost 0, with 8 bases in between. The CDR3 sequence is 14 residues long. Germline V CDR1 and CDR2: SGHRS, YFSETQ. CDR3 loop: CASSFGQMNTEAFF. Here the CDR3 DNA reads TGCGCCAGCAGCTTTGGACAGATGAACACTGAAGCTTTCTTT.

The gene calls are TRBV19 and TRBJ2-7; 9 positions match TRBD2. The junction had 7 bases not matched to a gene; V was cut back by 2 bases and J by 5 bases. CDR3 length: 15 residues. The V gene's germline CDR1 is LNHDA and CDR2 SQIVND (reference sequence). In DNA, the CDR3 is TGTGCCAGTAGTATACCGGCGGGAGGGTTCAACGAGCAGTACTTC. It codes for CASSIPAGGFNEQYF.

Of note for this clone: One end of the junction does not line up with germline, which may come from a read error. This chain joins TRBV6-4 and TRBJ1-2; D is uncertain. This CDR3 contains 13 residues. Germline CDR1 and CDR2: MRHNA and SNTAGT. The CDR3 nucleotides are TGTGCAAGCAGTCCGGCAGTTAACTATGGCTACACCTTC. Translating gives CASSPAVNYGYTF.

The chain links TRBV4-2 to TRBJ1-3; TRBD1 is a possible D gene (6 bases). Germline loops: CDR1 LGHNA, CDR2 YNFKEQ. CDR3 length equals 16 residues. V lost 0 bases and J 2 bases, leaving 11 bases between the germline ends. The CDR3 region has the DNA TGTGCCAGCAGCCAAGAGAATACAGGGACTGGAAACACCATATATTTT. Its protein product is CASSQENTGTGNTIYF.

The CDR3, as DNA: TGTGCCAGCAGCTCGACAGGGCACGGGGGTTCACCCCTCCACTTT. Its protein is CASSSTGHGGSPLHF. The chain couples TRBV7-9 to TRBJ1-6; 7 nucleotides line up with TRBD1. Germline V gene lookup returns CDR1 SEHNR and CDR2 FQNEAQ (reference sequence). J was trimmed by 9 bases and V by 4 bases; bases with no gene match: 9. This CDR3 is 15 amino acids long.

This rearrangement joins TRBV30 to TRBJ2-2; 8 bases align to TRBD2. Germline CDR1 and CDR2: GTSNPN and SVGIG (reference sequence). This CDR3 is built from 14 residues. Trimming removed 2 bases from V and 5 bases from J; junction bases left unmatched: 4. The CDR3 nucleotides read TGTGCCTGGAGTCCGGGACTAGGGACCGGGGAGCTGTTTTTT. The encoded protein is CAWSPGLGTGELFF. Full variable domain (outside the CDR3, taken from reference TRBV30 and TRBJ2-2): SQTIHQWPATLVQPVGSPLSLECTVEGTSNPNLYWYRQAAGRGLQLLFYSVGIGQISSEVPQNLSASRPQDRQFILSSKKLLLSDSGFYLCAWSPGLGTGELFFGEGSRLTVL.